Below, 3 T cell receptor beta chains from the same sample are listed, as sequenced in a study of shared clonotypes between healthy human individuals. TCRdb keeps only in-frame clones here, not all; method: immunoSEQ multiplex PCR. The sample carries 150,000 to 200,000 clones, just under 95% recorded once. What was sequenced was naive CD4+ T cells sorted from blood. The subset was: CD45RA+ positively selected. The receptors come from a woman aged 25 to 45 in good health.

The chain employs TRBV6-1 and TRBJ2-5; 8 bases line up with TRBD2. The J call could be wrong; TRBJ2-7 is a better fit for the DNA end. CDR1 is MNHNS and CDR2 is SASEGT in the germline V gene. This CDR3 has 16 residues. CDR3 sequence (DNA): TGTGCCAGCAGTGAAGGACTAGCGTTTAGTTCCTACGAGCAGTACTTC. It is translated as CASSEGLAFSSYEQYF.

The chain has TRBV28 and TRBJ1-2, with 7 bases lining up with TRBD1. CDR3 size: 14 residues. Losses at the gene ends were 5 bases for V and 4 bases for J; bases not matched to a gene: 7. Germline assignment: CDR1 MDHEN and CDR2 SYDVKM. This chain's CDR3 is CASSPTGVVYGYTF. CDR3 DNA sequence: TGTGCCAGCAGTCCTACAGGGGTGGTCTATGGCTACACCTTC.

J is TRBJ2-5 and V is TRBV11-2; the match to TRBD1 covers 10 bases. The closer fit of TRBJ2-7 to the DNA end suggests the J call may be wrong. Germline V gives CDR1 SGHAT, CDR2 FQNNGV. The CDR3 has 14 amino acids. The CDR3 coding sequence is TGTGCCAGCAGCCTAGGACAGGGGGCCTACGAGCAGTACTTC. Protein product: CASSLGQGAYEQYF.